The TCR beta chain described here comes from a study of blood T cell repertoires in COVID-19. About the research overall: Sites in the United States, Italy and Spain provided acute and convalescent COVID-19 samples.

Authors' methods: Nucleated cell counts were estimated from reference gene primer amplification. The table came from immunoSEQ multiplex PCR; TCRdb's copy has only in-frame clones and leaves some out. V, J and clone size were drawn from that table, and D and trimming were deduced from the DNA. The sample includes roughly 120,000 clones, about 80% of them seen just once. The CDR3 spans 20 residues. Germline V lookup: CDR1 LNHNV, CDR2 YYDKDF (reference sequence). V dropped 0 bases and J dropped 0 bases, with 21 bases sitting between them. The sample consisted of peripheral blood. This receptor was taken from an elderly woman with acute or convalescent COVID-19. J is TRBJ2-1 and V is TRBV15, with D unresolved. The CDR3 loop reads CATSRDGQPLRRSSYNEQFF. CDR3 in DNA: TGTGCCACCAGCAGAGATGGCCAGCCTTTAAGGCGGAGCTCCTACAATGAGCAGTTCTTC.